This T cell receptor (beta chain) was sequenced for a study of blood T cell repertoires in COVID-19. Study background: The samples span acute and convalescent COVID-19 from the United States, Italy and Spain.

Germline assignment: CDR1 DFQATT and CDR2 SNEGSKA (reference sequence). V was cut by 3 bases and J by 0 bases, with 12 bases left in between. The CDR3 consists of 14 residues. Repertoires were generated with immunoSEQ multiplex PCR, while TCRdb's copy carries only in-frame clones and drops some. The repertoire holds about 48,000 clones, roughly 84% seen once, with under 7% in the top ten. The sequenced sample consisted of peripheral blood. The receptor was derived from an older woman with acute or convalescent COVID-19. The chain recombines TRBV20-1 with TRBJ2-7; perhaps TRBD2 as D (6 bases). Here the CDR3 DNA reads TGCAGTGCTAGTCCGGACGGGAGCTCCTACGAGCAGTACTTC. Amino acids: CSASPDGSSYEQYF.